This TCR beta chain derives from a study (dated by TCRdb to the mid-2010s). The library was prepared using RT-PCR. The run used an Illumina MiSeq. In-frame beta chains were kept once TCRdb had trimmed the public reads at Q25 with fastp and called clones with MiXCR. Every entry covers one CDR3 protein and lists the most common genes and DNA from its rows. Present in this sample are 650,000 to 800,000 distinct CDR3 sequences, 13% to 15% of which were seen just once. The top ten constitute roughly 3.9% of the sample. With respect to this clonotype: Its antigen is unknown. The input lacks base qualities; no much larger clone sits a single base away.

The CDR3 measures 16 amino acids from cysteine to phenylalanine. CDR3 DNA is the only sequence kept; it has 48 bases, read in frame from the first base. Based on the germline V gene (reference sequence), the CDR1 and CDR2 sequences are MNHEY and SMNVEV. V and J are trimmed by 3 bases and 4 bases, and the gene matches miss 10 bases of the junction. This sequence was found in a female donor in good health, serving as a healthy control. The chain is encoded by TRBV27 joined to TRBJ1-2, with TRBD1 identical over 8 junction bases. Material: memory CD4+ T cells from blood. The CDR3 corresponds to CASSFRQGRLPYGYTF. The DNA sequence is given as TGTGCCAGCAGTTTCCGACAGGGGAGACTTCCCTATGGCTACACCTTC.